The clone carrying this T cell receptor (beta chain) was counted between two and nine times. The target antigen is unknown. The identical CDR3 is also encoded by other nucleotide sequences in the sample. These data are taken from a study of shared clonotypes between healthy human individuals. Points from the study as a whole: Clonotype sharing across donors was expected to vary with sequencing depth.

Germline loops: CDR1 SEHNR, CDR2 FQNEAQ (reference sequence). This CDR3 region has 12 residues. The V and J ends lost 2 bases and 5 bases respectively, with 6 bases between them. Naive-designated CD8 cells lacked CD45RO, were positively enriched for CCR7, and omitted terminally differentiated effector memory CD45RA+ cells. Deep-level running was used for the assay. Per the authors' pipeline: Junction-only sequences without quality scores came from ImmunoSEQ, so filtering differed. Clones were read by immunoSEQ multiplex PCR, and TCRdb kept only the in-frame ones, dropping some. V, J and clone size reflect that table, while D and trimming were determined from the DNA. The table shows roughly 2,000,000 clones, with 85% to 95% occurring only once.

The chain couples TRBV7-9 to TRBJ2-5, with D unresolved. The receptor was derived from a man aged 18 to 29 in good health. Sequences were obtained from naive CD8+ T cells sorted from blood. CDR3 sequence: CASSLSGETQYF. The CDR3 bases are TGTGCCAGCAGCTTAAGTGGGGAGACCCAGTACTTC. The whole variable domain, filled in from reference TRBV7-9 and TRBJ2-5, reads DTGVSQNPRHKITKRGQNVTFRCDPISEHNRLYWYRQTLGQGPEFLTYFQNEAQLEKSRLLSDRFSAERPKGSFSTLEIQRTEQGDSAMYLCASSLSGETQYFGPGTRLLVL.